This T cell receptor beta chain comes out of a study of blood T cells in healthy people across ages. In this sample, this clonotype turned up once. As yet, its antigen is unknown. The CDR3 is 16 residues long. Germline V gene data show CDR1 as SGHRS and CDR2 as YFSETQ. V shed 3 bases and J 8 bases; nucleotides not matched to a gene: 10. Notes on the study in general: Across the age range, TCR beta diversity per million T cells fell in a roughly linear way.

The authors ran a second PCR of roughly 6 to 12 cycles using a sample-barcoded 5' primer and a J-beta primer mix. TCRdb passed the 5' RACE reads through MiXCR, listing each CDR3 protein once. The data hold 800,000 to 950,000 distinct CDR3 sequences, with almost 30% observed a single time. The same data also went into a second study, on T cells of mothers and their children.

Source material: blood. The chain couples TRBV5-1 to TRBJ2-1; TRBD2 aligns across 11 bases. This clonotype was sampled from a woman aged 40 to 50 in good health. In DNA, the CDR3 is TGCGCCAGCAGCTGGACGACTAGCGGGAAGGTGGATGAGCAGTTCTTC. This codes for CASSWTTSGKVDEQFF.